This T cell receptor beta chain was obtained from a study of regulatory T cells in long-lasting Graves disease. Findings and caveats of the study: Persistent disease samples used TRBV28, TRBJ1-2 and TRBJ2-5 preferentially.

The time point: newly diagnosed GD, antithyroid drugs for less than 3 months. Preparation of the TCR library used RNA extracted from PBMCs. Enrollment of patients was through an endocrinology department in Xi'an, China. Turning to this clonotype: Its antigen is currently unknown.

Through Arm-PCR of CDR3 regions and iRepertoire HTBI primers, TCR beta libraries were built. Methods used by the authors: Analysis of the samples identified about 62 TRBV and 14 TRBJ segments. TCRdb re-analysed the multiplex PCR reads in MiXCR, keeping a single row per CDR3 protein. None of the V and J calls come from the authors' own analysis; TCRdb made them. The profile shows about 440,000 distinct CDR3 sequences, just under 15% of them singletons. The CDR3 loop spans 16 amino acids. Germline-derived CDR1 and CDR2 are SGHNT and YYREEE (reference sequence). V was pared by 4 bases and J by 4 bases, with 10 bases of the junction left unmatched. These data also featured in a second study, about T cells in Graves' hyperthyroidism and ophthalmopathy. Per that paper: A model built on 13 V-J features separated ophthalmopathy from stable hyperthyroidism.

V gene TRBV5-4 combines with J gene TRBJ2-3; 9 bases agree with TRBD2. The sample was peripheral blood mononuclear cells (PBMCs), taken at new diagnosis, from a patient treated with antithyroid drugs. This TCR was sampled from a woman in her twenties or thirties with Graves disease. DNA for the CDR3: TGTGCCAGCAGCCCTTCCCTGCGGGAGGGTGCAGATACGCAGTATTTT. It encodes CASSPSLREGADTQYF.